The next 32 T cell receptor beta chains were all read from a single sample in a study of blood T cell repertoires in COVID-19. Method: immunoSEQ multiplex PCR; TCRdb's copy keeps in-frame clones and lacks some. Of about 190,000 clones listed, about 82% were seen once; the top ten hold under 5.5%. Sequencing used peripheral blood. These receptors were obtained from a young woman with acute or convalescent COVID-19.

The chain links TRBV28 to TRBJ1-2; D might be TRBD1 (6 bases). Trimming took 4 bases from V and 0 from J, leaving 9 bases between them. The CDR3 runs to 14 residues. Per the germline V gene, CDR1 is MDHEN and CDR2 is SYDVKM. The CDR3: CASSWDISNYGYTF. The DNA for the CDR3 is TGTGCCAGCAGTTGGGACATCTCTAACTATGGCTACACCTTC.

Turning to this clone: This specimen includes other DNA sequences encoding the same CDR3. The CDR3 reads CASSLGRGYEQYF. Here the CDR3 DNA reads TGTGCCAGCAGCTTAGGGCGCGGCTACGAGCAGTACTTC. The chain carries TRBV7-8 and TRBJ2-7, with no clear D. Germline loops: CDR1 SGHVS, CDR2 FQNEAQ. The CDR3 consists of 13 residues. The V gene lost 1 base and the J gene lost 3 bases, with 7 bases spanning the gap.

The gene calls are TRBV4-3 and TRBJ1-1; D unclear. Trimming stripped 5 bases from V and 5 bases from J, with 15 bases between. Germline lookup yields CDR1 LGHNA and CDR2 YSLEER. This CDR3 is built from 14 residues. CDR3 in DNA: TGCGCCAGCAGCTCCCGGGTCCCCGGAACTGAAGCTTTCTTT. The encoded protein is CASSSRVPGTEAFF.

V and J are TRBV10-3 and TRBJ2-5, with D possibly being TRBD2 (7 bases). The CDR3 contains 14 residues. CDR1 and CDR2 (germline): ENHRY, SYGVKD. The germline V and J ends were trimmed by 4 bases and 4 bases, with 13 bases remaining between them. The CDR3 spells CAISGGGVGETQYF. The CDR3 DNA is TGTGCCATCAGTGGCGGGGGCGTCGGAGAGACCCAGTACTTC.

A word on this clone: A junction end diverges from the germline sequence, so it may reflect a read error. The CDR3 sequence: CASSLGTSYNEQFF. In DNA form, the CDR3 reads TGCGCCAGCAGTTTGGGTACTTCCTACAATGAGCAGTTCTTC. J is TRBJ2-1 and V is TRBV5-1; D unresolved. This CDR3 region has 14 residues. Germline CDR1 SGHRS, CDR2 YFSETQ.

The chain recombines TRBV30 with TRBJ2-3, with TRBD2 matching over 10 bases. V shed 3 bases and J 5 bases; nucleotides not matched to a gene: 11. The CDR3 length is 16 residues. Per the germline V gene, CDR1 is GTSNPN and CDR2 is SVGIG (reference sequence). The CDR3 reads CAWSVGSGGAQDTQYF. The CDR3 nucleotides read TGTGCCTGGAGCGTGGGGAGCGGGGGGGCCCAAGATACGCAGTATTTT.

This clone turned up a few times. This rearrangement joins TRBV10-3 to TRBJ2-3; the D is unclear. Germline V lookup: CDR1 ENHRY, CDR2 SYGVKD. This CDR3 is built from 11 residues. The V end was cut by 4 bases, the J end by 4 bases, with 3 bases between. The CDR3 protein is CAISVSDTQYF. For the CDR3, the DNA is TGTGCCATCAGTGTCTCAGATACGCAGTATTTT.

The gene calls are TRBV9 and TRBJ2-1; TRBD1 matches 8 bases. With V trimmed by 3 bases and J by 8 bases, 13 bases remained unmatched. The CDR3 has 16 amino acids. CDR1 and CDR2 (germline): SGDLS, YYNGEE. DNA of the CDR3: TGTGCCAGCAGCGACGTCGCCGGGACAGGAATGGATGAGCAGTTCTTC. It codes for CASSDVAGTGMDEQFF.

A single count supports this clone. This rearrangement joins TRBV28 to TRBJ1-2, with TRBD1 matching 7 bases. Per germline, CDR1 MDHEN and CDR2 SYDVKM. CDR3 length: 13 amino acids. V gave up 5 bases and J gave up 3 bases; unmatched junction bases: 3. CDR3 DNA: TGTGCCAGCAGTCCCGGACAGGACTATGGCTACACCTTC. Its translation: CASSPGQDYGYTF.

The genes are TRBV24-1 and TRBJ2-1, with 10 bases identical to TRBD2. Trimming cost V 4 bases and J 3 bases; bases outside gene matches: 5. CDR1 is KGHDR, CDR2 SFDVKD, per germline. This CDR3 region has 16 residues. The chain's CDR3 is CATSDLSGRNYNEQFF. CDR3 nucleotides: TGTGCCACCAGTGACCTTAGCGGGAGGAACTACAATGAGCAGTTCTTC.

The V call is TRBV6-2 or TRBV6-3, the J call TRBJ1-6, with TRBD1 matching 9 bases. The CDR3 extends over 17 amino acids. CDR1 is MNHEY, CDR2 SVGEGT, per germline. V was pared by 2 bases and J by 7 bases, with 9 bases of the junction left unmatched. The CDR3 reads CASSYGLGTGRNSPLHF. For the CDR3, the DNA is TGTGCCAGCAGTTACGGCCTTGGGACAGGGCGGAATTCACCCCTCCACTTT.

This chain joins TRBV6-5 and TRBJ1-5; no firm D call. Germline assignment: CDR1 MNHEY and CDR2 SVGAGI. The CDR3 has 15 residues. The V and J ends lost 6 bases and 8 bases respectively, with 20 bases between them. The CDR3 nucleotides read TGTGCCAGCAGCTATACAAGGACGGACTTTAAGCCCCAGCATTTT. It yields the protein CASSYTRTDFKPQHF.

This chain uses TRBV29-1 with TRBJ2-7; 9 bases fit TRBD2. Per germline, CDR1 SQVTM and CDR2 ANQGSEA. The junction had 12 bases not matched to a gene; V was cut back by 6 bases and J by 3 bases. This CDR3 comprises 15 residues. The CDR3: CSVTADSGSYYEQYF. The CDR3 DNA reads TGCAGCGTCACGGCGGATAGCGGGAGTTACTACGAGCAGTACTTC.

The rearrangement joins TRBV6-2 or TRBV6-3 to TRBJ1-2; no clear D gene. Germline V lookup: CDR1 MNHEY, CDR2 SVGEGT. The CDR3 consists of 12 residues. The V end was cut by 2 bases, the J end by 5 bases, with 6 bases between. CDR3 protein: CASSYPPYGYTF. CDR3 bases: TGTGCCAGCAGTTACCCCCCTTATGGCTACACCTTC.

Comments on this clone: Distinct nucleotide sequences in the sample also encode this CDR3. The genes are TRBV30 and TRBJ1-5; D is perhaps TRBD1 (5 bases). Between the trimmed V and J ends, which lost 2 bases and 5 bases, there was a span of 10 bases. CDR1 and CDR2 (germline): GTSNPN, SVGIG (reference sequence). This CDR3 comprises 13 residues. The CDR3 DNA reads TGTGCCTGGAGTTCCGACAGTTATCAGCCCCAGCATTTT. It specifies CAWSSDSYQPQHF.

The rearrangement joins TRBV5-4 to TRBJ1-1, with 7 positions matching TRBD1. CDR1 is SGHNT and CDR2 is YYREEE in the germline V gene (reference sequence). The CDR3 has 13 amino acids. V lost 4 bases to trimming and J lost 4 bases; unmatched junction nucleotides: 4. CDR3 sequence: CASSRDSLTEAFF. CDR3 bases: TGTGCCAGCAGCCGGGACAGCCTCACTGAAGCTTTCTTT. Drawing the rest from reference TRBV5-4 and TRBJ1-1, the complete variable domain is ETGVTQSPTHLIKTRGQQVTLRCSSQSGHNTVSWYQQALGQGPQFIFQYYREEENGRGNFPPRFSGLQFPNYSSELNVNALELDDSALYLCASSRDSLTEAFFGQGTRLTVV.

This clone was counted only a few times. The chain carries TRBV7-3 and TRBJ2-2; 7 nucleotides match TRBD1. The CDR3 covers 14 residues. J lost 7 bases, V lost 4 bases, and 6 bases had no gene match. Germline assignment: CDR1 SGHTA and CDR2 FQGTGA. In nucleotides, the CDR3 is TGTGCCAGCAGCTCACAACAGGGGATCGGGGAGCTGTTTTTT. It translates to CASSSQQGIGELFF. Filled out from reference TRBV7-3 and TRBJ2-2, the complete variable domain reads GAGVSQTPSNKVTEKGKYVELRCDPISGHTALYWYRQSLGQGPEFLIYFQGTGAADDSGLPNDRFFAVRPEGSVSTLKIQRTERGDSAVYLCASSSQQGIGELFFGEGSRLTVL.

This clone has only one observation. The V and J genes are TRBV14 and TRBJ1-1; 10 bases fit TRBD1. The CDR3 sequence is 14 residues long. V lost 1 base and J lost 11; bases outside the gene matches: 7. In germline, CDR1 is SGHDN, CDR2 FVKESK. The CDR3 coding sequence is TGTGCCAGCAGCCAAGCAGGGACAGGGGCGCGCGCTTTCTTT. Its translation is CASSQAGTGARAFF.

This sequence joins TRBV19 and TRBJ2-3, with 12 positions matching TRBD2. Looked up from germline, CDR1 is LNHDA and CDR2 is SQIVND (reference sequence). CDR3 length equals 15 residues. V shed 5 bases and J 3 bases; nucleotides not matched to a gene: 3. In nucleotides, the CDR3 is TGTGCCAGTAGTTCGACTAGCGGGAGAACAGATACGCAGTATTTT. It specifies CASSSTSGRTDTQYF.

For this clone: Being one base from a much bigger clone, this may be a read error. The chain uses TRBV7-2 and TRBJ2-1; 7 bases fit TRBD1. The CDR3 length is 14 residues. Germline trimming cut 5 bases from V and 2 bases from J; bases unmatched to any gene: 3. Germline V gives CDR1 SGHTA, CDR2 FQGNSA. The CDR3 spells CASSPGTAYNEQFF. Here the CDR3 DNA reads TGTGCCAGCAGCCCCGGGACAGCCTACAATGAGCAGTTCTTC.

V is TRBV6-5 and J is TRBJ2-2, with D possibly TRBD2 on 5 matching bases. The V and J ends lost 7 bases and 1 base respectively, with 7 bases between them. Germline V lookup: CDR1 MNHEY, CDR2 SVGAGI. The CDR3 consists of 13 residues. The DNA of the CDR3 is TGTGCCAGCACCCGGGGGAACACCGGGGAGCTGTTTTTT. This sequence encodes CASTRGNTGELFF.

The sample holds one count of this clone. CDR3 amino acids: CASGLPPLRGSSYNSPLHF. CDR3 sequence (DNA): TGTGCTAGTGGTTTGCCCCCCTTAAGGGGGAGCTCCTATAATTCACCCCTCCACTTT. V gene TRBV12-5 combines with J gene TRBJ1-6; tentatively, D is TRBD1 (6 bases). Trimming shortened V by 2 bases and J by 0 bases, and 17 bases separated the two germline ends. CDR1 LGHNT and CDR2 FRNRAP come from the germline V gene. The CDR3 sequence is 19 residues long. The variable domain in full, with the rest retrieved from reference TRBV12-5 and TRBJ1-6, is DARVTQTPRHKVTEMGQEVTMRCQPILGHNTVFWYRQTMMQGLELLAYFRNRAPLDDSGMPKDRFSAEMPDATLATLKIQPSEPRDSAVYFCASGLPPLRGSSYNSPLHFGNGTRLTVT.

J is TRBJ2-3 and V is TRBV2; D ambiguous. CDR3 size: 13 residues. Germline V gene data show CDR1 as SNHLY and CDR2 as FYNNEI. V was trimmed by 5 bases and J by 6 bases, leaving 12 bases between them. Written as DNA, the CDR3 is TGTGCCAGCAGTCGTAGCTTGTGGGATACGCAGTATTTT. Protein: CASSRSLWDTQYF.

The V call is TRBV3-1 (or the pseudogene TRBV3-2), the J call TRBJ1-2, with 7 positions matching TRBD1. V lost 3 bases and J lost 3; bases outside the gene matches: 10. CDR3 length: 16 amino acids. Germline CDR1 is LGHDT and CDR2 is YNNKEL (reference sequence). DNA for the CDR3: TGTGCCAGCAGCCAGGATCACCGGGACAGAGACTATGGCTACACCTTC. This codes for CASSQDHRDRDYGYTF.

The V call is TRBV7-9, the J call TRBJ2-7; TRBD1 is a possible D gene (6 bases). The CDR3 is made up of 13 amino acids. Germline-derived CDR1 and CDR2 are SEHNR and FQNEAQ (reference sequence). Trimming removed 3 bases at V and 2 bases at J, with 8 bases between. The CDR3 DNA follows: TGTGCCAGCAGCTTTAAGGGGGCCTACGAGCAGTACTTC. This gives the protein CASSFKGAYEQYF.

This rearrangement joins TRBV4-1 to TRBJ1-2; 8 bases line up with TRBD1. Germline CDR1 is MGHRA and CDR2 is YSYEKL. J was trimmed by 8 bases and V by 0 bases; bases with no gene match: 14. The CDR3 is made up of 17 amino acids. The CDR3 reads CASSQDWQGAQYDGYTF. The CDR3 bases are TGCGCCAGCAGCCAAGATTGGCAGGGGGCGCAGTATGACGGCTACACCTTC.

On this clone itself: An end of the junction does not agree with germline; a read error may underlie this. The rearrangement joins TRBV7-7 to TRBJ2-1; TRBD1 is a possible D gene (5 bases). The CDR3 spans 13 residues. Germline CDR1 and CDR2: SSHAT and FNYEAQ (reference sequence). CDR3 in DNA: TGTGCTAGCAGCTTACAGGATGTAAATGAGCAGTTCTTC. Amino acids: CASSLQDVNEQFF.

The chain joins TRBV5-6 to TRBJ2-1; the match to TRBD2 covers 13 bases. CDR1 and CDR2 (germline): SGHDT, YYEEEE. The ends lost 0 bases at V and 8 bases at J; junction bases unmatched: 8. The CDR3 extends over 17 amino acids. The DNA for the CDR3 is TGTGCCAGCAGCTTGGTACTAGCGGGAGGGCCTTCCGATGAGCAGTTCTTC. Its translation: CASSLVLAGGPSDEQFF.

Points on this clone: This may be a read error: a much more frequent sequence differs by one nucleotide. The CDR3 nucleotides are TGTGCCAGCAGTGAGACAGGGCTCAATCAGCCCCAGCATTTT. Its translation: CASSETGLNQPQHF. The chain couples TRBV6-1 to TRBJ1-5, with TRBD1 matching 7 bases. Germline CDR1 MNHNS, CDR2 SASEGT. The CDR3 runs to 14 residues. Trimming removed 3 bases from V and 3 bases from J; junction bases left unmatched: 2.

The CDR3 sequence: CAWSLGQGNTEAFF. The CDR3 region has the DNA TGTGCCTGGTCCCTCGGACAGGGGAACACTGAAGCTTTCTTT. This chain links TRBV30 with TRBJ1-1, with 8 nucleotides matching TRBD1. Germline CDR1 reads GTSNPN; CDR2 reads SVGIG (reference sequence). J lost 1 base, V lost 5 bases, and 6 bases had no gene match. This CDR3 region has 14 residues.

V is TRBV3-1 (or the pseudogene TRBV3-2) and J is TRBJ1-1, with TRBD1 matching 7 bases. The germline gives CDR1 LGHDT, CDR2 YNNKEL (reference sequence). Germline trimming cut 4 bases from V and 6 bases from J; bases unmatched to any gene: 5. The CDR3 loop spans 13 amino acids. Here the CDR3 reads CASSLSGTAEAFF. Here the CDR3 DNA reads TGTGCCAGCAGCCTATCCGGGACAGCTGAAGCTTTCTTT.

V usage is TRBV27 and J usage is TRBJ1-6; D is possibly TRBD1 (6 bases). The CDR3 consists of 17 residues. Trimming pared 4 bases from V and 6 bases from J, leaving 19 bases between. CDR1 and CDR2 from the germline V gene are MNHEY and SMNVEV (reference sequence). CDR3 nucleotides: TGTGCCAGCAGTTCTCCCCTGAAACAGGGACCTAATTCACCCCTCCACTTT. It translates to CASSSPLKQGPNSPLHF.